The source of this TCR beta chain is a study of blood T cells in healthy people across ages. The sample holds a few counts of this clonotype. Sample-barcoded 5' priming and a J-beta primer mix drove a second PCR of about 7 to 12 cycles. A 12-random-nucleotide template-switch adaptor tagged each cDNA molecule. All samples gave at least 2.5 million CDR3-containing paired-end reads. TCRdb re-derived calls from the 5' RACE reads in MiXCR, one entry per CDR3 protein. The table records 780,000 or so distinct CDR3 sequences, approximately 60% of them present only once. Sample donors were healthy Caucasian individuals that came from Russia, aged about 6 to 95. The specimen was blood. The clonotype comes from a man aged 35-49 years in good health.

The CDR3 coding sequence is TGTGCCAGCAGTTTATCGGGACAGGCGAATCAGCCCCAGCATTTT. Its translation: CASSLSGQANQPQHF. V and J are TRBV27 and TRBJ1-5; TRBD1 agrees at 8 bases. J gave up 4 bases and V 0 bases, and 2 bases lay outside the gene matches. The CDR3 runs 15 residues. CDR1 MNHEY and CDR2 SMNVEV come from the germline V gene (reference sequence).